The 31 T cell receptor beta chains given below trace back to one sample, sequenced in a study of T cell repertoires in cytomegalovirus infection. One entry per CDR3 protein results from TCRdb running MiXCR on the reads. The repertoire consists of approximately 140,000 distinct CDR3 sequences, with 20% to 30% occurring once and the leading ten covering almost 35%. Their antigens are not known. The sample consisted of PBMCs, sequenced either directly or after in vitro stimulation (not recorded which). The receptors stem from a human donor in good health (CMV status not recorded). Some clones in this sample may be carry-over from other donors' samples.

This clonotype was seen more than once but under ten times. The chain links TRBV19 to TRBJ2-7; 7 nucleotides match TRBD1. CDR1 LNHDA and CDR2 SQIVND come from the germline V gene (reference sequence). The length of the CDR3 is 14 residues. The V gene end was trimmed by 2 bases and the J gene end by 2 bases; junction bases not matched to a gene: 3. The CDR3 protein is CASSIFQGAYEQYF. The DNA for the CDR3 is TGTGCCAGTAGTATATTTCAGGGGGCCTACGAGCAGTACTTC.

There are a few counts of this clonotype. The chain joins TRBV27 to TRBJ2-1, with D possibly matching TRBD2 (6 bases). Germline-derived CDR1 and CDR2 are MNHEY and SMNVEV (reference sequence). The CDR3 has 11 amino acids. The V end lost 8 bases, the J end lost 9 bases, and 11 bases lay between the germline ends. CDR3 sequence: CASGLLLEQFF. For the CDR3, the DNA is TGTGCCAGCGGACTACTCCTTGAGCAGTTCTTC.

The chain links TRBV5-5 to TRBJ1-2; perhaps TRBD1 as D (6 bases). Trimming shortened V by 4 bases and J by 7 bases, and 20 bases separated the two germline ends. Germline CDR1 is SGHKS and CDR2 is YYEKEE (reference sequence). This CDR3 spans 15 amino acids. For the CDR3, the DNA is TGTGCCAGCAGCCGAAGGGTCAGGGGTTTTCGTGGCTACACCTTC. It yields the protein CASSRRVRGFRGYTF.

This clonotype was observed at least ten times. The CDR3 DNA reads as TGTGCCAGCAGCTTAAATCAAGGCCCCTACGAGCAGTACTTC. Protein product: CASSLNQGPYEQYF. J is TRBJ2-7 and V is TRBV7-2; D remains ambiguous. V was cut by 2 bases and J by 2 bases, with 10 bases left in between. Per the germline V gene, CDR1 is SGHTA and CDR2 is FQGNSA. The CDR3 consists of 14 residues.

Many counts were recorded for this clonotype. In DNA, the CDR3 is TGTGCCAGCAGAAGGGAAGGGAGCATGAACACTGAAGCTTTCTTT. It yields the protein CASRREGSMNTEAFF. The chain uses TRBV7-2 and TRBJ1-1; the D is unclear. Trimming stripped 6 bases from V and 0 bases from J, with 14 bases between. Germline CDR1 and CDR2: SGHTA and FQGNSA. This CDR3 is built from 15 residues.

The chain uses TRBV20-1 and TRBJ2-1; perhaps TRBD2 as D (6 bases). The CDR3 totals 16 residues. Trimming pared 3 bases from V and 4 bases from J, leaving 19 bases between. Looked up from germline, CDR1 is DFQATT and CDR2 is SNEGSKA (reference sequence). The CDR3 region is CSARNLPGERYNEQFF. The DNA of the CDR3 is TGCAGTGCTAGGAATCTCCCGGGGGAGCGTTACAATGAGCAGTTCTTC.

This clonotype was seen at least ten times. The rearrangement uses TRBV7-8 and TRBJ2-3, with TRBD2 identical over 14 bases. Germline-derived CDR1 and CDR2 are SGHVS and FQNEAQ. The CDR3 extends over 17 amino acids. The V gene end was trimmed by 4 bases and the J gene end by 2 bases; junction bases not matched to a gene: 5. Here the CDR3 DNA reads TGTGCCAGCAGCTATAGGACTAGCGGGAGGACCACAGATACGCAGTATTTT. Its protein product is CASSYRTSGRTTDTQYF.

This chain connects TRBV11-2 to TRBJ2-6, with TRBD1 matching 7 bases. The germline V gene has CDR1 SGHAT and CDR2 FQNNGV. V lost 5 bases, J lost 2 bases, and 6 bases stayed unmatched. The CDR3 is 16 amino acids. DNA for the CDR3: TGTGCCAGCAGCCACAGAACAGGGGCTGGGGCCAACGTCCTGACTTTC. Amino acids: CASSHRTGAGANVLTF.

This clonotype is deemed medium-sized. The chain is built from TRBV7-2 and TRBJ1-1, with 8 bases that match TRBD1. The germline gives CDR1 SGHTA, CDR2 FQGNSA. The CDR3 length is 14 residues. V gave up 2 bases and J gave up 11 bases; unmatched junction bases: 10. CDR3 protein: CASSLWWQGAEAFF. CDR3 coding DNA: TGTGCCAGCAGCTTATGGTGGCAGGGGGCAGAGGCTTTCTTT. Together with reference TRBV7-2 and TRBJ1-1, the CDR3 gives the full variable domain: GAGVSQSPSNKVTEKGKDVELRCDPISGHTALYWYRQSLGQGLEFLIYFQGNSAPDKSGLPSDRFSAERTGGSVSTLTIQRTQQEDSAVYLCASSLWWQGAEAFFGQGTRLTVV.

For this clonotype: A read error may explain this, as a much larger clone is one base away. V usage is TRBV27 and J usage is TRBJ1-5; no definite D call. Germline V gene data show CDR1 as MNHEY and CDR2 as SMNVEV (reference sequence). This CDR3 is 13 amino acids long. The V end lost 6 bases, the J end lost 6 bases, and 12 bases lay between the germline ends. The CDR3 reads CASSQIGSQPQHF. Here the CDR3 DNA reads TGTGCCAGCAGCCAAATAGGGAGTCAGCCCCAGCATTTT.

V gene TRBV7-2 combines with J gene TRBJ2-7; possibly TRBD2 for D (6 bases). The V and J ends lost 5 bases and 5 bases respectively, with 16 bases between them. The CDR3 consists of 14 residues. Germline V gene lookup returns CDR1 SGHTA and CDR2 FQGNSA. The CDR3 DNA follows: TGTGCCAGCAGCCTACCGGGGACTCGGGACGAGCAGTACTTC. It codes for CASSLPGTRDEQYF.

In its sample, this clonotype was seen many times. This sequence joins TRBV4-3 and TRBJ1-3; no reliable D call. The V gene lost 4 bases and the J gene lost 0 bases, with 16 bases spanning the gap. Germline V CDR1 and CDR2: LGHNA, YSLEER. This CDR3 comprises 17 residues. CDR3: CASSLGIGSSSGNTIYF. DNA of the CDR3: TGCGCCAGCAGCCTAGGGATTGGGAGCAGCTCTGGAAACACCATATATTTT.

The chain combines TRBV30 with TRBJ2-1, with 10 bases lining up with TRBD2. The ends lost 4 bases at V and 6 bases at J; junction bases unmatched: 9. The CDR3 is 15 residues long. Looked up from germline, CDR1 is GTSNPN and CDR2 is SVGIG (reference sequence). The CDR3 here is CAWIPRLAGANEQFF. CDR3 DNA sequence: TGTGCCTGGATCCCCCGGCTAGCGGGAGCCAATGAGCAGTTCTTC.

This clonotype has a count of ten or more. The chain combines TRBV6-1 with TRBJ2-1; 7 nucleotides agree with TRBD1. Germline CDR1 reads MNHNS; CDR2 reads SASEGT. The CDR3 totals 14 residues. Germline trimming cut 6 bases from V and 3 bases from J; bases unmatched to any gene: 5. The CDR3 DNA sequence: TGTGCCAGCAGGGGACAGCACAACTACAATGAGCAGTTCTTC. This encodes CASRGQHNYNEQFF.

Only a few counts were recorded for this clonotype. V usage is TRBV12-3 or TRBV12-4 and J usage is TRBJ1-2; 8 nucleotides agree with TRBD1. V trimming: 3 bases; J trimming: 4 bases; junction bases outside the gene matches: 4. The CDR3 spans 14 residues. This CDR3 is CASSLAGGGYGYTF. The CDR3 coding sequence is TGTGCCAGCAGTTTGGCAGGGGGCGGCTATGGCTACACCTTC.

The sample holds a few counts of this clonotype. The chain combines TRBV12-3 or TRBV12-4 with TRBJ2-1; no firm D call. The V and J ends lost 3 bases and 6 bases respectively, with 12 bases between them. The CDR3 has 14 residues. Written as DNA, the CDR3 is TGTGCCAGCAGTTTCATCGTCGCCCGCAATGAGCAGTTCTTC. This codes for CASSFIVARNEQFF.

This clonotype was observed a few times. The V call is TRBV7-9, the J call TRBJ2-3; D call uncertain. V was trimmed by 3 bases and J by 5 bases, leaving 6 bases between them. CDR1 and CDR2 from the germline V gene are SEHNR and FQNEAQ (reference sequence). This CDR3 comprises 12 residues. CDR3 DNA: TGTGCCAGCAGCTTTTCCGGAGATACGCAGTATTTT. Translating it yields CASSFSGDTQYF.

This clonotype was counted between two and nine times. The chain uses TRBV18 and TRBJ1-2; D unclear. Germline CDR1 is KGHSH and CDR2 is LQKENI. The CDR3 spans 13 residues. V lost 2 bases and J lost 4, with 8 bases in between. The DNA of the CDR3 is TGTGCCAGCTCACCAGGCGTTTTCTATGGCTACACCTTC. It translates to CASSPGVFYGYTF.

The genes are TRBV12-3 or TRBV12-4 and TRBJ2-5, with D perhaps matching TRBD2 (5 bases). V shed 6 bases and J shed 5 bases, with 16 bases lying between them. The CDR3 spans 14 residues. The CDR3 reads CASSHGPGGETQYF. DNA for the CDR3: TGTGCCAGCAGCCATGGGCCGGGCGGGGAGACCCAGTACTTC.

In this sample, this clonotype turned up many times. The chain combines TRBV29-1 with TRBJ1-1; unclear D gene. CDR1 and CDR2 from the germline V gene are SQVTM and ANQGSEA. Between the trimmed V and J ends, which lost 7 bases and 8 bases, there was a span of 11 bases. The CDR3 extends over 10 amino acids. CDR3 nucleotide sequence: TGCAGCGCCGTCGATATAGAAGCTTTCTTT. Amino acid sequence: CSAVDIEAFF. Full variable domain (missing parts from reference TRBV29-1 and TRBJ1-1): SAVISQKPSRDICQRGTSLTIQCQVDSQVTMMFWYRQQPGQSLTLIATANQGSEATYESGFVIDKFPISRPNLTFSTLTVSNMSPEDSSIYLCSAVDIEAFFGQGTRLTVV.

In this sample, this clonotype turned up once. V is TRBV12-3 or TRBV12-4 and J is TRBJ2-1; TRBD2 matches 15 bases. CDR3 length: 18 amino acids. The V and J ends lost 6 bases and 0 bases, in that order; junction bases with no gene match: 6. The DNA of the CDR3 is TGTGCCAGCAGACGGACTAGCGGGAGGGATAGCTCCTACAATGAGCAGTTCTTC. It specifies CASRRTSGRDSSYNEQFF.

This clonotype was observed a few times. The CDR3 here is CASSFSRTTEAFF. In nucleotides, the CDR3 is TGTGCCAGCAGCTTCTCTCGAACGACTGAAGCTTTCTTT. V usage is TRBV7-2 and J usage is TRBJ1-1; D unresolved. The CDR3 loop spans 13 amino acids. V lost 3 bases to trimming and J lost 5 bases, with 10 bases between them. Germline CDR1 is SGHTA and CDR2 is FQGNSA. The complete variable domain, with remaining parts taken from reference TRBV7-2 and TRBJ1-1, reads GAGVSQSPSNKVTEKGKDVELRCDPISGHTALYWYRQSLGQGLEFLIYFQGNSAPDKSGLPSDRFSAERTGGSVSTLTIQRTQQEDSAVYLCASSFSRTTEAFFGQGTRLTVV.

V is TRBV25-1 and J is TRBJ1-1; D gene ambiguous. V dropped 1 base and J dropped 5 bases, with 14 bases sitting between them. The CDR3 runs to 15 residues. Germline loops: CDR1 MGHDK, CDR2 SYGVNS. The CDR3 region has the DNA TGTGCCAGCAGTGAATCGCGGGTCCCGGGTACTGAAGCTTTCTTT. This encodes CASSESRVPGTEAFF.

V and J are TRBV27 and TRBJ1-2; 10 bases align to TRBD1. The CDR3 contains 15 residues. V lost 5 bases, J lost 6 bases, and 9 bases stayed unmatched. Germline V lookup: CDR1 MNHEY, CDR2 SMNVEV (reference sequence). Written as DNA, the CDR3 is TGTGCCAGCAGTCCCGGGACAGGGGCCTGGAATGGCTACACCTTC. Translating it yields CASSPGTGAWNGYTF.

J is TRBJ2-3 and V is TRBV19; D perhaps matches TRBD2 (5 bases). Deletions cut 0 bases from V and 1 base from J, with 14 bases between. CDR3 length: 17 amino acids. Germline lookup yields CDR1 LNHDA and CDR2 SQIVND (reference sequence). CDR3 coding DNA: TGTGCCAGTAGTATAGATCCACCCGAGGGAGGCACAGATACGCAGTATTTT. Protein: CASSIDPPEGGTDTQYF.

This clonotype qualifies as medium-sized (0.01 to 0.1%). The genes are TRBV7-2 and TRBJ2-7; TRBD2 is a possible D gene (5 bases). The CDR3 totals 13 residues. CDR1 and CDR2 (germline): SGHTA, FQGNSA. Trimming pared 5 bases from V and 6 bases from J, leaving 14 bases between. The CDR3 DNA reads TGTGCCAGCAGCGTAAACGACTACCGCGAGCAGTACTTC. It yields the protein CASSVNDYREQYF.

Ten or more counts support this clonotype. The chain joins TRBV11-2 to TRBJ2-1; TRBD1 aligns across 10 bases. This CDR3 spans 16 amino acids. Trimming at V came to 4 bases and at J to 6 bases, leaving 9 bases not matched to a gene. In germline, CDR1 is SGHAT, CDR2 FQNNGV. CDR3 sequence: CASSSARRDRGNEQFF. CDR3 coding DNA: TGTGCCAGCAGCTCGGCTAGGCGGGACAGGGGCAATGAGCAGTTCTTC.

There are many counts of this clonotype. This chain connects TRBV7-2 to TRBJ1-5; no firm D call. The V gene lost 3 bases and the J gene lost 3 bases, with 9 bases spanning the gap. The CDR3 has 14 residues. Germline assignment: CDR1 SGHTA and CDR2 FQGNSA. CDR3 DNA sequence: TGTGCCAGCAGCTTCGCGACCATCAATCAGCCCCAGCATTTT. Protein: CASSFATINQPQHF.

This clonotype was counted between two and nine times. V and J are TRBV6-5 and TRBJ2-1; 7 bases map to TRBD2. The trim removed 8 bases at V and 4 bases at J, leaving 8 bases unmatched. The CDR3 has 14 amino acids. CDR1 and CDR2 (germline): MNHEY, SVGAGI. The CDR3 nucleotides are TGTGCCAGCCAACGGGAGGAGCTGTACAATGAGCAGTTCTTC. Encoded protein: CASQREELYNEQFF.

Only one count was recorded for this clonotype. The CDR3 loop reads CASSLALAGEKEQFF. The CDR3 DNA sequence: TGTGCCAGCAGCTTAGCCCTAGCGGGAGAGAAAGAGCAGTTCTTC. This rearrangement joins TRBV11-2 to TRBJ2-1; 10 nucleotides line up with TRBD2. This CDR3 region has 15 residues. Trimming took 1 base from V and 10 from J; bases not matched to a gene: 7. Germline V gene lookup returns CDR1 SGHAT and CDR2 FQNNGV.

The rearrangement links TRBV12-3 or TRBV12-4 to TRBJ2-7, with 7 positions matching TRBD2. Trimming at V came to 8 bases and at J to 3 bases, leaving 7 bases not matched to a gene. The CDR3 loop spans 13 amino acids. As DNA, the CDR3 is TGTGCCAGCGCTAGGGCGGGAGACTACGAGCAGTACTTC. Its protein product is CASARAGDYEQYF.